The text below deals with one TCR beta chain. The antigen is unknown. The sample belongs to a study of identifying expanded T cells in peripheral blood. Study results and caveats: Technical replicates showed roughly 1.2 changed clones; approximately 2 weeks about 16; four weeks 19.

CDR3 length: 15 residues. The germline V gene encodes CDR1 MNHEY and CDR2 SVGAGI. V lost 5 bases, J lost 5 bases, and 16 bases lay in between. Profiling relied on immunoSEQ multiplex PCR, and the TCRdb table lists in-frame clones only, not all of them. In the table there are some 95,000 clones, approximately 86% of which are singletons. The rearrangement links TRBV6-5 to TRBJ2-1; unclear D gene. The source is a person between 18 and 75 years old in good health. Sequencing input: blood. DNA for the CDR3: TGTGCCAGCAGTCTTTCGGAGTTTTCCGACAATGAGCAGTTCTTC. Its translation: CASSLSEFSDNEQFF.